The 26 T cell receptor beta chains presented below share a single source sample, sequenced in a study of immune cell composition in non-small cell lung cancer. Clones were read by immunoSEQ multiplex PCR, and TCRdb kept only the in-frame ones, dropping some. The data contain roughly 4,700 clones, roughly 74% of them seen just once; the ten biggest clones take up roughly 15%. The sequencing sample was made of lung tumor tissue. These receptors all stem from a human donor with non-small cell lung cancer.

The chain combines TRBV20-1 with TRBJ1-1; tentatively, D is TRBD1 (6 bases). V lost 6 bases and J 8 bases, leaving 13 bases between the germline ends. The length of the CDR3 is 11 residues. Germline CDR1 DFQATT, CDR2 SNEGSKA (reference sequence). CDR3 sequence reads: CSADRSLEAFF. DNA of the CDR3: TGCAGTGCAGACAGGTCCCTGGAAGCTTTCTTT.

Only one count was recorded for this clone. Written as DNA, the CDR3 is TGTGCCAGCAGAACAGGTTCATACACGCAGTATTTT. This translates into CASRTGSYTQYF. V is TRBV2 and J is TRBJ2-3; D may be TRBD1 (5 bases). Per the germline V gene, CDR1 is SNHLY and CDR2 is FYNNEI. Trimming removed 6 bases at V and 9 bases at J, with 13 bases between. The CDR3 runs 12 residues.

Comment on this clone: The junction departs from the called germline gene at one end, perhaps through a read error. The chain has TRBV7-7 and TRBJ1-1, with D maybe TRBD1 (6 bases). The CDR3 extends over 14 amino acids. CDR1 and CDR2 (germline): SSHAT, FNYEAQ (reference sequence). CDR3 residues: CASSPLTGNTEAFF. The CDR3 DNA is TGTGCTAGCAGCCCATTGACAGGGAACACTGAAGCTTTCTTT.

This rearrangement joins TRBV7-2 to TRBJ1-4, with no clear D. The V gene's germline CDR1 is SGHTA and CDR2 FQGNSA. This CDR3 has 13 amino acids. The ends were cut back, 2 bases at V and 7 bases at J, with 8 bases in the middle. The CDR3 DNA reads as TGTGCCAGCAGCTTACGGAGGGTTGAAAAACTGTTTTTT. Protein sequence: CASSLRRVEKLFF.

V is TRBV7-3 and J is TRBJ2-1; 13 bases line up with TRBD2. The CDR3 sequence is 18 residues long. Germline V gene sequence: CDR1 SGHTA, CDR2 FQGTGA. V shed 4 bases and J 0 bases; nucleotides not matched to a gene: 6. The chain's CDR3 is CASSSKGLAGSSYNEQFF. The CDR3 DNA sequence: TGTGCCAGCAGCTCAAAGGGACTAGCGGGGAGCTCCTACAATGAGCAGTTCTTC.

The rearrangement joins TRBV6-1 to TRBJ1-6; D remains ambiguous. This CDR3 region has 14 residues. Trimming took off 2 bases at V and 7 bases at J, with 9 bases between the two ends. Germline V gives CDR1 MNHNS, CDR2 SASEGT. In nucleotides, the CDR3 is TGTGCCAGCAGTGAACGACAAGCAAATTCACCCCTCCACTTT. It is translated as CASSERQANSPLHF.

V gene TRBV29-1 combines with J gene TRBJ1-5; the D gene is possibly TRBD1 (5 bases). Germline V gives CDR1 SQVTM, CDR2 ANQGSEA. CDR3 size: 13 residues. Trimming removed 6 bases from V and 3 bases from J, with 12 bases in between. CDR3 nucleotide sequence: TGCAGCGTGACGGCGGGGCCCAATCAGCCCCAGCATTTT. It specifies CSVTAGPNQPQHF.

The sample holds a few counts of this clone. The rearrangement joins TRBV6-5 to TRBJ2-1; 7 nucleotides align to TRBD2. The germline CDR1 and CDR2 sequences are MNHEY and SVGAGI. The CDR3 runs to 14 residues. Trimming took 6 bases from V and 8 from J; bases not matched to a gene: 10. The CDR3 sequence: CASSTNGGSDEQFF. The CDR3 bases are TGTGCCAGCAGCACTAACGGGGGGAGTGATGAGCAGTTCTTC.

The V gene is TRBV27, the J gene TRBJ2-3; TRBD2 aligns across 13 bases. Germline V gene lookup returns CDR1 MNHEY and CDR2 SMNVEV (reference sequence). The CDR3 extends over 18 amino acids. Germline trimming cut 0 bases from V and 3 bases from J; bases unmatched to any gene: 6. CDR3 sequence reads: CASSLSPPGLAGTDTQYF. DNA for the CDR3: TGTGCCAGCAGTTTATCGCCCCCGGGACTAGCGGGAACAGATACGCAGTATTTT.

The chain couples TRBV5-6 to TRBJ2-1; 10 bases are shared with TRBD1. The junction had 4 bases not matched to a gene; V was cut back by 1 base and J by 6 bases. Per germline, CDR1 SGHDT and CDR2 YYEEEE. The CDR3 contains 15 residues. Written as DNA, the CDR3 is TGTGCCAGCAGCTTGTATCGGACAGGGGGCAATGAGCAGTTCTTC. Its translation is CASSLYRTGGNEQFF. The full variable domain, in which reference TRBV5-6 and TRBJ2-1 provide the parts outside the CDR3, is DAGVTQSPTHLIKTRGQQVTLRCSPKSGHDTVSWYQQALGQGPQFIFQYYEEEERQRGNFPDRFSGHQFPNYSSELNVNALLLGDSALYLCASSLYRTGGNEQFFGPGTRLTVL.

The genes are TRBV5-4 and TRBJ2-3, with 9 bases lining up with TRBD2. The V gene end was trimmed by 0 bases and the J gene end by 3 bases; junction bases not matched to a gene: 2. Germline V CDR1 and CDR2: SGHNT, YYREEE (reference sequence). The CDR3 totals 15 residues. The CDR3, as DNA: TGTGCCAGCAGCTTGGCTCTAGCGGGGACAGATACGCAGTATTTT. Protein sequence: CASSLALAGTDTQYF.

The chain joins TRBV7-9 to TRBJ2-7; TRBD1 matches at 8 bases. With V trimmed by 4 bases and J by 6 bases, 11 bases remained unmatched. From germline, CDR1 is SEHNR and CDR2 FQNEAQ (reference sequence). The CDR3 is made up of 15 amino acids. In DNA, the CDR3 is TGTGCCAGCAGCTACTTACAGGGGGGTGCAGGCGAGCAGTACTTC. Its translation: CASSYLQGGAGEQYF. The full variable domain, rest sourced from reference TRBV7-9 and TRBJ2-7, is DTGVSQNPRHKITKRGQNVTFRCDPISEHNRLYWYRQTLGQGPEFLTYFQNEAQLEKSRLLSDRFSAERPKGSFSTLEIQRTEQGDSAMYLCASSYLQGGAGEQYFGPGTRLTVT.

The chain joins TRBV6-1 to TRBJ2-5; 11 nucleotides align to TRBD2. V lost 7 bases to trimming and J lost 4 bases; unmatched junction nucleotides: 8. The CDR3 has 15 residues. In germline, CDR1 is MNHNS, CDR2 SASEGT. CDR3 sequence reads: CASTTLAGVGETQYF. CDR3 coding DNA: TGTGCCAGCACCACACTAGCGGGGGTTGGAGAGACCCAGTACTTC.

V gene TRBV9 combines with J gene TRBJ2-3; 9 bases are shared with TRBD1. Germline-derived CDR1 and CDR2 are SGDLS and YYNGEE. The CDR3 is made up of 16 amino acids. The J segment lost 7 bases and the V segment lost 7 bases, leaving 16 bases of the junction unmatched. The CDR3 loop is CASSPGTGIHRYTQYF. The CDR3 coding sequence is TGTGCCAGCTCCCCCGGGACAGGGATCCACAGATATACGCAGTATTTT.

The chain carries TRBV2 and TRBJ2-3, with a possible D match to TRBD2 (6 bases). Trimming took 7 bases from V and 2 from J, leaving 10 bases between them. CDR3 size: 13 residues. Per the germline V gene, CDR1 is SNHLY and CDR2 is FYNNEI. The CDR3 coding sequence is TGTGCCAGCACAAAGCGGGCCACAGATACGCAGTATTTT. Protein: CASTKRATDTQYF.

V and J are TRBV7-2 and TRBJ2-2; 8 bases are shared with TRBD2. The CDR3 contains 15 residues. The V segment lost 1 base and the J segment 6 bases; nucleotides outside the gene matches: 4. Germline CDR1 SGHTA, CDR2 FQGNSA. The CDR3 nucleotides are TGTGCCAGCAGCTTAGGCGGGAGGTTGGCCGGGGAGCTGTTTTTT. This sequence encodes CASSLGGRLAGELFF.

The chain recombines TRBV9 with TRBJ1-4, with TRBD1 matching over 8 bases. V lost 2 bases to trimming and J lost 2 bases; unmatched junction nucleotides: 5. CDR1 and CDR2 from the germline V gene are SGDLS and YYNGEE. The CDR3 has 16 residues. In DNA, the CDR3 is TGTGCCAGCAGCGTCAACAGGGGGTGGACTAATGAAAAACTGTTTTTT. The encoded protein is CASSVNRGWTNEKLFF.

This chain uses TRBV5-1 with TRBJ2-1; D possibly corresponds to TRBD2 (5 bases). CDR1 is SGHRS, CDR2 YFSETQ, per germline. The CDR3 is 15 residues long. Trimming shortened V by 4 bases and J by 7 bases, and 18 bases separated the two germline ends. The CDR3 here is CASSPGPWERNEQFF. The DNA of the CDR3 is TGCGCCAGCAGCCCCGGGCCGTGGGAGCGAAATGAGCAGTTCTTC.

V gene TRBV5-1 combines with J gene TRBJ2-3; no definite D call. Germline V gives CDR1 SGHRS, CDR2 YFSETQ. The CDR3 consists of 15 residues. The germline V and J ends were trimmed by 0 bases and 0 bases, with 8 bases remaining between them. For the CDR3, the DNA is TGCGCCAGCAGCTTGGAAAGACAAAGCACAGATACGCAGTATTTT. It translates to CASSLERQSTDTQYF. The whole variable domain, remainder taken from reference TRBV5-1 and TRBJ2-3, is KAGVTQTPRYLIKTRGQQVTLSCSPISGHRSVSWYQQTPGQGLQFLFEYFSETQRNKGNFPGRFSGRQFSNSRSEMNVSTLELGDSALYLCASSLERQSTDTQYFGPGTRLTVL.

This clone showed up just a few times. The chain combines TRBV7-9 with TRBJ2-7; no reliable D call. This CDR3 region has 14 residues. The V end lost 2 bases, the J end lost 7 bases, and 15 bases lay between the germline ends. The V gene's germline CDR1 is SEHNR and CDR2 FQNEAQ (reference sequence). DNA of the CDR3: TGTGCCAGCAGCTTAAGTGGCCCCGAGGATGAGCAGTACTTC. This encodes CASSLSGPEDEQYF.

The V and J genes are TRBV11-1 and TRBJ2-7; 7 bases fit TRBD1. The CDR3 loop spans 15 amino acids. Trimming at V came to 4 bases and at J to 2 bases, leaving 8 bases not matched to a gene. The germline CDR1 and CDR2 sequences are SGHAT and FQDESV (reference sequence). In DNA, the CDR3 is TGTGCCAGCAGCTCCTTGGTTCAGGGGGCCTACGAGCAGTACTTC. It is translated as CASSSLVQGAYEQYF.

The J gene is TRBJ2-2, the V gene TRBV19; 10 bases line up with TRBD1. The germline V gene encodes CDR1 LNHDA and CDR2 SQIVND (reference sequence). V lost 8 bases, J lost 5 bases, and 2 bases stayed unmatched. This CDR3 contains 13 residues. In nucleotides, the CDR3 is TGTGCCAGTGGGACAGGGGTGACCGGGGAGCTGTTTTTT. This translates into CASGTGVTGELFF.

The chain is built from TRBV5-1 and TRBJ1-2, with a tentative D call TRBD1 (6 bases). CDR3 length: 15 amino acids. Trimming took off 4 bases at V and 4 bases at J, with 17 bases between the two ends. CDR1 is SGHRS, CDR2 YFSETQ, per germline. Here the CDR3 reads CASSPEGVLGYGYTF. Written as DNA, the CDR3 is TGCGCCAGCAGCCCCGAGGGGGTCCTAGGCTATGGCTACACCTTC.

This clone was counted once. The chain couples TRBV7-6 to TRBJ1-4, with D hard to call. CDR1 and CDR2 from the germline V gene are SGHVS and FNYEAQ. Trimming took 3 bases from V and 9 from J, leaving 8 bases between them. The CDR3 sequence is 12 residues long. CDR3 region: CASSFNSQKLFF. In DNA, the CDR3 is TGTGCCAGCAGCTTCAATTCCCAAAAACTGTTTTTT. Based on the CDR3 plus reference TRBV7-6 and TRBJ1-4, the full variable domain is GAGVSQSPRYKVTKRGQDVALRCDPISGHVSLYWYRQALGQGPEFLTYFNYEAQQDKSGLPNDRFSAERPEGSISTLTIQRTEQRDSAMYRCASSFNSQKLFFGSGTQLSVL.

This rearrangement joins TRBV19 to TRBJ1-6; 7 nucleotides line up with TRBD1. Germline CDR1 is LNHDA and CDR2 is SQIVND (reference sequence). The CDR3 spans 15 residues. Trimming cost V 6 bases and J 7 bases; bases outside gene matches: 9. The CDR3 coding sequence is TGTGCCAGTAGCGATCAGGGGGACGGGAATTCACCCCTCCACTTT. Its protein product is CASSDQGDGNSPLHF. The variable domain in full, completed from reference TRBV19 and TRBJ1-6, reads DGGITQSPKYLFRKEGQNVTLSCEQNLNHDAMYWYRQDPGQGLRLIYYSQIVNDFQKGDIAEGYSVSREKKESFPLTVTSAQKNPTAFYLCASSDQGDGNSPLHFGNGTRLTVT.

This clone was detected a few times. The V gene is TRBV2, the J gene TRBJ2-7; 9 nucleotides align to TRBD2. The germline gives CDR1 SNHLY, CDR2 FYNNEI. This CDR3 has 15 amino acids. The ends lost 5 bases at V and 6 bases at J; junction bases unmatched: 11. The CDR3 bases are TGTGCCAGCAGTCCGGGACTAGCCAGTAATGGCGAGCAGTACTTC. Protein product: CASSPGLASNGEQYF.